The rows below give T cell receptor beta chains drawn from one sample of a study of graft-versus-host responses after intestinal transplantation. For these TCRs, the target antigens are not known. TCRdb's table, derived via immunoSEQ multiplex PCR, lists solely in-frame clones and lacks some. The table includes 38,000 or so clones, around 96% detected once. Here the sequenced sample was unstimulated CD8+ T cells sorted from spleen or lymph node cells, taken before transplant. All receptors come from a human donor who was the organ donor for an intestinal transplant. Both conserved end residues are part of each CDR3. The D gene is left open where the match is weak.

j_call v_call d_call cdr3_nt cdr3_aa
TRBJ1-2 TRBV19 . TGTGCCAGTAGTGCCCGGGGACGGGTCTACACCTTC CASSARGRVYTF
TRBJ1-1 TRBV18 . TGTGCCAGCTCACCACGGGAAAGGAGGGGGATGAACACTGAAGCTTTCTTT CASSPRERRGMNTEAFF
TRBJ1-1 TRBV13 TRBD1 TGTGCCAGCAGCTCAGGACAGGGGGCTGAAGCTTTCTTT CASSSGQGAEAFF
TRBJ2-1 TRBV9 . TGTGCCAGCAGCGCGCCGGACAGCCCGTTAGGCAATGAGCAGTTCTTC CASSAPDSPLGNEQFF
TRBJ2-2 TRBV7-9 . TGTGCCAGCAGCCAAATAGGGGGGATCGGGGAGCTGTTTTTT CASSQIGGIGELFF
TRBJ2-2 TRBV7-6 . TGTGCCAGCAGCTTAGGAACCTCCTACACCGGGGAGCTGTTTTTT CASSLGTSYTGELFF
TRBJ1-1 TRBV6-5 . TGTGCCAGCAGCTTGACAGTGAACACTGAAGCTTTCTTT CASSLTVNTEAFF
TRBJ2-7 TRBV5-6 TRBD1 TGTGCCAGCAGCTTGGTGACAGGGGGAAACGAGCAGTACTTC CASSLVTGGNEQYF
TRBJ1-5 TRBV6-1 TRBD1 TGTGCCAGCAGTGAAGTCACGGACAGGGGGTATCAGCCCCAGCATTTT CASSEVTDRGYQPQHF
TRBJ1-6 TRBV4-1 . TGCGCCAGCAGCCTTCCACAGGGCTCACCCCTCCACTTT CASSLPQGSPLHF
TRBJ2-1 TRBV5-5 TRBD1 TGTGCCAGCAGCCCGTTTTCCCGGGACAGGGTTTTCAATGAGCAGTTCTTC CASSPFSRDRVFNEQFF
TRBJ1-2 TRBV4-1 . TGCGCCAGCAGCCTCAGAGCCGCAAGTCACTATGGCTACACCTTC CASSLRAASHYGYTF
TRBJ2-7 TRBV4-1 . TGCGCCAGCAGCCAAGCGAGAGGGTACGAGCAGTACTTC CASSQARGYEQYF
TRBJ2-3 TRBV7-9 . TGTGCCAGCAGCCTCTACACAGATACGCAGTATTTT CASSLYTDTQYF
TRBJ2-5 TRBV4-3 . TGCGCCAGCAGCCAAGAACTTGAGAGGGAGACCCAGTACTTC CASSQELERETQYF
TRBJ1-1 TRBV18 . TGTGCCAGCTCACCGATTACAGGGTGGGATAACACTGAAGCTTTCTTT CASSPITGWDNTEAFF
TRBJ2-7 TRBV5-1 . TGCGCCAGCAGCTTGGAGGGCCTCTACGAGCAGTACTTC CASSLEGLYEQYF
TRBJ2-7 TRBV15 TRBD2 TGTGCCACCAGCAGTGGACTAGCGATAACCTACGAGCAGTACTTC CATSSGLAITYEQYF
TRBJ2-7 TRBV5-4 TRBD1 TGTGCCAGCAGCTTTAAGGGTCAGGGGGTCCTCTACGAGCAGTACTTC CASSFKGQGVLYEQYF
TRBJ2-3 TRBV2 TRBD2 TGTGCCAGCAGTCCGAGCGGGGGCCGCACAGATACGCAGTATTTT CASSPSGGRTDTQYF
TRBJ2-2 TRBV29-1 . TGCAGCGTTGAAGGTCAGGAGAACACCGGGGAGCTGTTTTTT CSVEGQENTGELFF
TRBJ2-1 TRBV2 . TGTGCCAGCAGCATTCCTTGGACGGCATACAATGAGCAGTTCTTC CASSIPWTAYNEQFF